This T cell receptor beta chain stems from a study of T cells in localized non-small cell lung cancer. The method was immunoSEQ multiplex PCR; TCRdb's version includes in-frame clones alone and lacks a portion of them. The sample yields over 5,000 clones, about 50% seen once. General observations from the study: Because sequencing included only one region (of the tumor), heterogeneity remains possible.

Concerning this clone: The antigen is not known.

The CDR3 is 13 residues long. Germline V gene lookup returns CDR1 MDHEN and CDR2 SYDVKM. V lost 6 bases, J lost 2 bases, and 11 bases lay in between. The origin of this receptor is a male donor aged 60 or older with stage I squamous cell lung carcinoma. The genes are TRBV28 and TRBJ2-7; the D gene is possibly TRBD2 (6 bases). The specimen comprised lymph node tissue, sampled before any cancer treatment. The CDR3 region has the DNA TGTGCCAGCAGCCCGGGGGATACCTACGAGCAGTACTTC. Encoded protein: CASSPGDTYEQYF.